One sample yielded the 30 T cell receptor beta chains listed below, sequenced in a study of beta chain features in type 1 diabetes. Findings and limits, study-wide: Across all four CD4+ subsets, people with type 1 diabetes showed modestly shorter TCRB CDR3s.

Expressed TCRB transcripts were sequenced because the entire RNA isolate underwent reverse transcription. This table comes from immunoSEQ multiplex PCR, and its TCRdb copy is limited to in-frame clones, with some not included. Among under 850,000 clones listed, 10% to 15% were seen once. No antigens are known for them. What was sequenced was naive CD4+ T cells from blood. All receptors derive from a man aged 18-30 years with type 1 diabetes.

The rearrangement uses TRBV7-3 and TRBJ2-7, with 9 bases fitting TRBD1. This CDR3 is built from 15 residues. With V trimmed by 2 bases and J by 2 bases, 4 bases remained unmatched. Germline V CDR1 and CDR2: SGHTA, FQGTGA. CDR3 coding DNA: TGTGCCAGCAGCTTAGCGGGACAGGGCCCCTACGAGCAGTACTTC. The encoded protein is CASSLAGQGPYEQYF.

This clone was seen more than once but under ten times. The chain's CDR3 is CAISDDRAGNTIYF. For the CDR3, the DNA is TGTGCCATCAGTGACGACAGGGCGGGAAACACCATATATTTT. The rearrangement uses TRBV10-3 and TRBJ1-3, with 7 bases aligning to TRBD1. This CDR3 region has 14 residues. The V and J ends lost 3 bases and 4 bases, in that order; junction bases with no gene match: 3. Germline V gene lookup returns CDR1 ENHRY and CDR2 SYGVKD.

The rearrangement links TRBV27 to TRBJ2-7, with 8 bases aligning to TRBD2. Germline CDR1 and CDR2: MNHEY and SMNVEV (reference sequence). V lost 6 bases, J lost 4 bases, and 8 bases stayed unmatched. This CDR3 is 14 amino acids long. The CDR3 here is CASSRAGGQYEQYF. The CDR3 DNA follows: TGTGCCAGCAGCCGTGCGGGGGGTCAGTACGAGCAGTACTTC.

This clone was detected a few times. The chain couples TRBV19 to TRBJ2-7; 9 bases map to TRBD1. Germline V CDR1 and CDR2: LNHDA, SQIVND (reference sequence). The J segment lost 3 bases and the V segment lost 3 bases, leaving 3 bases of the junction unmatched. CDR3 length equals 14 residues. The CDR3 loop reads CASSIRDRDYEQYF. The CDR3 nucleotides read TGTGCCAGTAGTATCCGGGACAGGGACTACGAGCAGTACTTC.

This clone was detected a few times. The chain links TRBV7-8 to TRBJ1-5; D gene ambiguous. The V gene lost 1 base and the J gene lost 7 bases, with 14 bases spanning the gap. CDR3 size: 15 residues. Germline V lookup: CDR1 SGHVS, CDR2 FQNEAQ. Here the CDR3 reads CASSLGYQNDQPQHF. CDR3 nucleotide sequence: TGTGCCAGCAGCTTAGGTTACCAGAATGACCAGCCCCAGCATTTT.

The CDR3 nucleotides read TGTGCCAGCAGAACACCCCGGACAAATACAGATACGCAGTATTTT. It encodes CASRTPRTNTDTQYF. V usage is TRBV6-6 and J usage is TRBJ2-3; a possible D gene is TRBD1 (5 bases). Trimming pared 6 bases from V and 3 bases from J, leaving 16 bases between. The CDR3 has 15 residues. Germline CDR1 MNHNY, CDR2 SVGAGI (reference sequence).

The chain recombines TRBV4-1 with TRBJ1-1, with 9 bases that match TRBD1. Unmatched junction bases numbered 7, after V lost 5 bases and J lost 3 bases. This CDR3 spans 15 amino acids. CDR1 is MGHRA and CDR2 is YSYEKL in the germline V gene. CDR3 sequence reads: CASSKGQGGDTEAFF. The CDR3 coding sequence is TGCGCCAGCAGCAAGGGACAGGGTGGGGACACTGAAGCTTTCTTT.

The rearrangement joins TRBV7-9 to TRBJ2-3; TRBD2 might be the D (5 bases). CDR1 SEHNR and CDR2 FQNEAQ come from the germline V gene (reference sequence). Trimming removed 4 bases at V and 2 bases at J, with 10 bases between. The CDR3 is made up of 14 amino acids. In nucleotides, the CDR3 is TGTGCCAGCAGCTCCCGGGATCTCACAGATACGCAGTATTTT. This sequence encodes CASSSRDLTDTQYF.

This chain's CDR3 is CASQEPGQTYEQYF. CDR3 coding DNA: TGTGCCAGCCAGGAGCCGGGACAAACCTACGAGCAGTACTTC. This sequence joins TRBV6-1 and TRBJ2-7; a possible D gene is TRBD1 (6 bases). Germline CDR1 and CDR2: MNHNS and SASEGT. The CDR3 is 14 residues long. Trimming shortened V by 8 bases and J by 2 bases, and 16 bases separated the two germline ends.

The chain is built from TRBV6-6 and TRBJ1-2, with a weak D call TRBD1 (5 bases). V lost 5 bases to trimming and J lost 4 bases, with 11 bases between them. The CDR3 totals 13 residues. Per the germline V gene, CDR1 is MNHNY and CDR2 is SVGAGI (reference sequence). The CDR3 coding sequence is TGTGCCAGCAGTCAGGGCTCGACCTATGGCTACACCTTC. The encoded protein is CASSQGSTYGYTF.

This clone was detected a few times. The chain employs TRBV7-9 and TRBJ2-7; D gene unclear. Germline CDR1 is SEHNR and CDR2 is FQNEAQ (reference sequence). This CDR3 spans 16 amino acids. Between the trimmed V and J ends, which lost 3 bases and 5 bases, there was a span of 20 bases. As DNA, the CDR3 is TGTGCCAGCAGCTTGATATCGGCAATATTGCCGGACGAGCAGTACTTC. Translating it yields CASSLISAILPDEQYF.

V usage is TRBV4-1 and J usage is TRBJ1-5, with no clear D. CDR3 length: 15 residues. CDR1 is MGHRA and CDR2 is YSYEKL in the germline V gene. The V gene lost 4 bases and the J gene lost 4 bases, with 14 bases spanning the gap. CDR3 nucleotides: TGCGCCAGCAGCCCCGGGGTCCCGAATAATCAGCCCCAGCATTTT. Its protein is CASSPGVPNNQPQHF.

This clone was counted only a few times. The DNA of the CDR3 is TGCGCCAGCAGCTCAGGACATAGTAACGTAGGCAATGAGCAGTTCTTC. Translating gives CASSSGHSNVGNEQFF. V and J are TRBV5-1 and TRBJ2-1; D perhaps matches TRBD1 (5 bases). This CDR3 has 16 residues. CDR1 is SGHRS, CDR2 YFSETQ, per germline. V dropped 3 bases and J dropped 6 bases, with 19 bases sitting between them.

The chain couples TRBV30 to TRBJ1-2; tentatively, D is TRBD1 (6 bases). V was clipped by 0 bases and J by 5 bases, with 16 bases between them. The germline gives CDR1 GTSNPN, CDR2 SVGIG (reference sequence). The CDR3 is made up of 15 amino acids. The CDR3: CAWSVIGGGKYGYTF. Written as DNA, the CDR3 is TGTGCCTGGAGTGTAATTGGGGGCGGCAAGTATGGCTACACCTTC.

The V and J genes are TRBV5-1 and TRBJ2-2; tentative D call: TRBD1 (6 bases). V gave up 1 base and J gave up 3 bases, with 10 bases separating them. CDR1 and CDR2 (germline): SGHRS, YFSETQ. This CDR3 contains 15 residues. The CDR3 here is CASSLLPGDTGELFF. For the CDR3, the DNA is TGCGCCAGCAGCTTGTTGCCAGGGGACACCGGGGAGCTGTTTTTT.

V and J are TRBV11-3 and TRBJ1-2, with a possible D match to TRBD1 (6 bases). CDR1 SGHNT and CDR2 YENEEA come from the germline V gene. The CDR3 has 14 residues. V shed 5 bases and J shed 6 bases, with 16 bases lying between them. DNA for the CDR3: TGTGCCAGCAGCGAGACAGGTGGGAAAGATGGCTACACCTTC. As protein: CASSETGGKDGYTF.

Only a few counts were recorded for this clone. V usage is TRBV6-1 and J usage is TRBJ2-5; weak D call: TRBD1 (6 bases). V lost 2 bases to trimming and J lost 5 bases, with 9 bases between them. CDR1 is MNHNS and CDR2 is SASEGT in the germline V gene. CDR3 length equals 13 residues. The CDR3 region has the DNA TGTGCCAGCAGTGAAATTGACAGGGAGACCCAGTACTTC. This encodes CASSEIDRETQYF.

Worth noting for this clone: In the same sample, other DNA sequences code for this CDR3. The gene calls are TRBV5-4 and TRBJ2-3, with 10 bases lining up with TRBD2. The length of the CDR3 is 16 residues. V lost 1 base, J lost 2 bases, and 4 bases stayed unmatched. CDR1 and CDR2 from the germline V gene are SGHNT and YYREEE (reference sequence). The CDR3 here is CASSLRLAGDTDTQYF. CDR3 nucleotide sequence: TGTGCCAGCAGCTTGAGGCTAGCGGGGGACACAGATACGCAGTATTTT.

The chain is built from TRBV18 and TRBJ2-4; the D is unclear. V lost 0 bases and J lost 0, with 6 bases in between. The CDR3 runs to 15 residues. CDR1 and CDR2 from the germline V gene are KGHSH and LQKENI. The CDR3 DNA reads as TGTGCCAGCTCACCACCGTCGGTAGCCAAAAACATTCAGTACTTC. Amino acids: CASSPPSVAKNIQYF.

Details on this clone: Other DNA variants within this sample encode the same CDR3. V gene TRBV5-6 combines with J gene TRBJ2-1; D gene uncertain. The germline V and J ends were trimmed by 1 base and 9 bases, with 5 bases remaining between them. CDR1 and CDR2 (germline): SGHDT, YYEEEE. This CDR3 is 11 amino acids long. CDR3 in DNA: TGTGCCAGCAGCTTGTCGGGTGAGCAGTTCTTC. It yields the protein CASSLSGEQFF.

The table lists this clone with a few counts. V gene TRBV13 combines with J gene TRBJ1-2; D is unresolved. The CDR3 loop spans 12 amino acids. Germline lookup yields CDR1 PRHDT and CDR2 FYEKMQ (reference sequence). Between the trimmed V and J ends, which lost 5 bases and 9 bases, there was a span of 13 bases. The CDR3 loop is CASSRAWERYTF. For the CDR3, the DNA is TGTGCCAGCAGCAGGGCCTGGGAACGCTACACCTTC.

The chain uses TRBV18 and TRBJ1-2, with a tentative D call TRBD1 (6 bases). V was pared by 2 bases and J by 4 bases, with 14 bases between. The CDR3 consists of 15 residues. Germline CDR1 and CDR2: KGHSH and LQKENI. CDR3: CASSPVPGASYGYTF. The CDR3 bases are TGTGCCAGCTCACCAGTACCGGGGGCTAGCTATGGCTACACCTTC.

In this sample, this clone turned up a few times. The chain combines TRBV27 with TRBJ2-7; D is unresolved. Germline CDR1 MNHEY, CDR2 SMNVEV (reference sequence). V shed 3 bases and J shed 1 base, with 7 bases lying between them. This CDR3 spans 13 amino acids. The CDR3 sequence: CASSFVPSYEQYF. DNA for the CDR3: TGTGCCAGCAGTTTCGTCCCGTCCTACGAGCAGTACTTC.

This clone has just a few counts. The chain links TRBV13 to TRBJ1-2; D is undetermined. The CDR3 consists of 13 residues. Trimming took 5 bases from V and 3 from J, leaving 10 bases between them. Germline V gene lookup returns CDR1 PRHDT and CDR2 FYEKMQ (reference sequence). This CDR3 reads CASSPGYDYGYTF. Written as DNA, the CDR3 is TGTGCCAGCAGCCCCGGTTACGACTATGGCTACACCTTC. Full variable domain (missing parts from reference TRBV13 and TRBJ1-2): AAGVIQSPRHLIKEKRETATLKCYPIPRHDTVYWYQQGPGQDPQFLISFYEKMQSDKGSIPDRFSAQQFSDYHSELNMSSLELGDSALYFCASSPGYDYGYTFGSGTRLTVV.

As for this clone: This same CDR3 is encoded by further DNA sequences in the sample. This chain uses TRBV7-2 with TRBJ2-5; D gene ambiguous. Trimming shortened V by 2 bases and J by 4 bases, and 5 bases separated the two germline ends. The CDR3 length is 12 residues. Per germline, CDR1 SGHTA and CDR2 FQGNSA. CDR3 amino acids: CASSLLLETQYF. Written as DNA, the CDR3 is TGTGCCAGCAGCTTACTACTAGAGACCCAGTACTTC.

The chain links TRBV4-2 to TRBJ2-2; D call uncertain. CDR1 LGHNA and CDR2 YNFKEQ come from the germline V gene. Trimming took 0 bases from V and 6 from J, leaving 8 bases between them. CDR3 length equals 14 residues. In DNA form, the CDR3 reads TGTGCCAGCAGCCAAGAGGAAGGTCCCGGGGAGCTGTTTTTT. This translates into CASSQEEGPGELFF.

In its sample, this clone was seen a few times. The chain links TRBV5-6 to TRBJ2-5, with no clear D. Germline loops: CDR1 SGHDT, CDR2 YYEEEE. V was trimmed by 4 bases and J by 7 bases, leaving 17 bases between them. The CDR3 is 14 amino acids. DNA of the CDR3: TGTGCCAGCAGCCCCTACCCCCAGCCAGCGACCCAGTACTTC. It translates to CASSPYPQPATQYF.

This clone was observed a few times. This rearrangement joins TRBV6-1 to TRBJ1-4; 8 nucleotides line up with TRBD1. Losses at the gene ends were 3 bases for V and 14 bases for J; bases not matched to a gene: 2. The CDR3 is 11 amino acids. Germline loops: CDR1 MNHNS, CDR2 SASEGT. The CDR3 loop is CASSEDRVLFF. CDR3 nucleotides: TGTGCCAGCAGTGAGGACAGGGTGCTGTTTTTT.

This clone was recorded a few times. The chain employs TRBV14 and TRBJ2-7, with TRBD2 matching 10 bases. The germline gives CDR1 SGHDN, CDR2 FVKESK. J gave up 2 bases and V 7 bases, and 5 bases lay outside the gene matches. This CDR3 has 14 residues. CDR3 residues: CASNEAGGAYEQYF. The CDR3 coding sequence is TGTGCCAGCAATGAAGCGGGGGGGGCCTACGAGCAGTACTTC.

This clone was counted only a few times. The chain is built from TRBV4-2 and TRBJ1-2; the match to TRBD1 covers 9 bases. This CDR3 region has 16 residues. The V segment lost 0 bases and the J segment 5 bases; nucleotides outside the gene matches: 7. Germline V gene sequence: CDR1 LGHNA, CDR2 YNFKEQ. As DNA, the CDR3 is TGTGCCAGCAGCCAAGATAGGACAGGGGCTCGTTATGGCTACACCTTC. Translation gives CASSQDRTGARYGYTF.